What follows are 8 T cell receptor beta chains derived from one specimen sequenced in a study of blood T cell repertoires in COVID-19. TCRdb's copy holds only in-frame clones and misses some; the assay was immunoSEQ multiplex PCR. The data contain 200,000 to 250,000 clones, about 88% of them singletons. The source material was peripheral blood. The receptors stem from a man between 65 and 85 years old with acute or convalescent COVID-19.

V and J are TRBV7-2 and TRBJ1-5; 7 bases match TRBD1. This CDR3 comprises 16 residues. Trimming cost V 1 base and J 0 bases; bases outside gene matches: 3. Per germline, CDR1 SGHTA and CDR2 FQGNSA. CDR3 nucleotide sequence: TGTGCCAGCAGCTTAGAGGGGGCCCTTAGCAATCAGCCCCAGCATTTT. Protein: CASSLEGALSNQPQHF.

This chain uses TRBV29-1 with TRBJ2-1, with a weak D call TRBD2 (6 bases). V was shortened by 4 bases and J by 2 bases, with 12 bases between the two germline ends. Germline V gene sequence: CDR1 SQVTM, CDR2 ANQGSEA. The CDR3 runs to 14 residues. CDR3 in amino acids: CSVVSLATYNEQFF. In DNA form, the CDR3 reads TGCAGCGTTGTTTCTCTAGCGACCTACAATGAGCAGTTCTTC.

V is TRBV29-1 and J is TRBJ2-7; 7 positions agree with TRBD2. This CDR3 comprises 12 residues. J lost 5 bases, V lost 7 bases, and 8 bases had no gene match. Germline lookup yields CDR1 SQVTM and CDR2 ANQGSEA. The CDR3 region is CSARRGGNEQYF. In DNA, the CDR3 is TGCAGCGCCCGAAGGGGAGGGAACGAGCAGTACTTC.

The chain is built from TRBV18 and TRBJ1-2; no definite D call. The length of the CDR3 is 14 residues. CDR1 is KGHSH and CDR2 is LQKENI in the germline V gene. V lost 3 bases and J 7 bases, leaving 15 bases between the germline ends. In DNA, the CDR3 is TGTGCCAGCTCACCGGGCAGGTCGAGCGGTGGCTACACCTTC. It specifies CASSPGRSSGGYTF.

The chain's CDR3 is CATVAGNTGELFF. The CDR3 bases are TGTGCGACAGTAGCTGGTAACACCGGGGAGCTGTTTTTT. This chain connects TRBV19 to TRBJ2-2, with D possibly matching TRBD1 (5 bases). This CDR3 is 13 amino acids long. Germline V gene lookup returns CDR1 LNHDA and CDR2 SQIVND (reference sequence). The full variable domain, rest sourced from reference TRBV19 and TRBJ2-2, is DGGITQSPKYLFRKEGQNVTLSCEQNLNHDAMYWYRQDPGQGLRLIYYSQIVNDFQKGDIAEGYSVSREKKESFPLTVTSAQKNPTAFYLCATVAGNTGELFFGEGSRLTVL.

V usage is TRBV5-1 and J usage is TRBJ2-2; 7 bases map to TRBD2. Germline values: CDR1 SGHRS, CDR2 YFSETQ. This CDR3 comprises 15 residues. With V trimmed by 4 bases and J by 4 bases, 7 bases remained unmatched. The CDR3 sequence is CASSLAEMGTGELFF. The CDR3 DNA reads TGCGCCAGCAGCCTAGCGGAGATGGGCACCGGGGAGCTGTTTTTT.

The chain recombines TRBV12-3 or TRBV12-4 with TRBJ1-1; no definite D call. This CDR3 is 13 amino acids long. V was clipped by 1 base and J by 1 base, with 4 bases between them. The CDR3, as DNA: TGTGCCAGCAGTTTAGAGCGGAACACTGAAGCTTTCTTT. Residues: CASSLERNTEAFF.

This sequence joins TRBV20-1 and TRBJ2-6, with D possibly being TRBD2 (5 bases). Germline loops: CDR1 DFQATT, CDR2 SNEGSKA (reference sequence). The V gene lost 3 bases and the J gene lost 4 bases, with 10 bases spanning the gap. The CDR3 is 14 amino acids. The CDR3 reads CSASVGAGANVLTF. The CDR3 bases are TGCAGTGCTAGTGTGGGAGCGGGGGCCAACGTCCTGACTTTC.